The 17 T cell receptor beta chains in this list originate from one sample, sequenced in a study of blood T cell repertoires in COVID-19. Method: immunoSEQ multiplex PCR; TCRdb's copy keeps in-frame clones and lacks some. The repertoire holds some 260,000 clones, with approximately 88% as singletons. Sequencing was done on a sample of peripheral blood. All receptors come from a woman aged 70 to 79 with COVID-19, enrolled during active disease.

The chain links TRBV15 to TRBJ2-7; D unclear. This CDR3 is built from 15 residues. V gave up 2 bases and J gave up 3 bases, with 14 bases separating them. Per the germline V gene, CDR1 is LNHNV and CDR2 is YYDKDF (reference sequence). CDR3 DNA: TGTGCCACCAGCAGACTTGACACGCGAAACTACGAGCAGTACTTC. This encodes CATSRLDTRNYEQYF.

The chain links TRBV15 to TRBJ1-5; the match to TRBD1 covers 8 bases. Germline trimming cut 3 bases from V and 6 bases from J; bases unmatched to any gene: 4. The CDR3 extends over 14 amino acids. Per germline, CDR1 LNHNV and CDR2 YYDKDF (reference sequence). The CDR3 loop is CATSSPGGLQPQHF. The CDR3 DNA reads as TGTGCCACCAGCAGCCCAGGGGGCCTTCAGCCCCAGCATTTT. The full variable domain, in which reference TRBV15 and TRBJ1-5 provide the parts outside the CDR3, is DAMVIQNPRYQVTQFGKPVTLSCSQTLNHNVMYWYQQKSSQAPKLLFHYYDKDFNNEADTPDNFQSRRPNTSFCFLDIRSPGLGDTAMYLCATSSPGGLQPQHFGDGTRLSIL.

J is TRBJ2-7 and V is TRBV20-1; tentative D call: TRBD1 (5 bases). V shed 3 bases and J shed 5 bases, with 17 bases lying between them. Looked up from germline, CDR1 is DFQATT and CDR2 is SNEGSKA (reference sequence). CDR3 length equals 14 residues. The CDR3 DNA is TGCAGTGCTAGTTCAGGGTCCCACGTAAACGAGCAGTACTTC. It yields the protein CSASSGSHVNEQYF.

The J gene is TRBJ2-7, the V gene TRBV6-6; weak D call: TRBD1 (6 bases). The germline V gene encodes CDR1 MNHNY and CDR2 SVGAGI (reference sequence). V lost 0 bases, J lost 3 bases, and 9 bases lay in between. The CDR3 loop spans 14 amino acids. The CDR3 sequence is CASSYSQGNYEQYF. Written as DNA, the CDR3 is TGTGCCAGCAGTTACTCACAGGGCAACTACGAGCAGTACTTC.

This clone was observed a single time. The chain combines TRBV6-5 with TRBJ1-6; D remains ambiguous. Germline CDR1 is MNHEY and CDR2 is SVGAGI. With 6 bases removed from V and 9 bases from J, the gap between germline ends came to 12 bases. The CDR3 runs 13 residues. CDR3 in amino acids: CASSRGRGSPLHF. CDR3 DNA: TGTGCCAGCAGCCGTGGACGGGGTTCACCCCTCCACTTT.

A remark on this clone: Other DNA sequences from this sample encode an identical CDR3 as well. V usage is TRBV7-9 and J usage is TRBJ1-1; no reliable D call. Deletions cut 0 bases from V and 3 bases from J, with 5 bases between. The CDR3 totals 13 residues. Per germline, CDR1 SEHNR and CDR2 FQNEAQ (reference sequence). The CDR3 DNA reads TGTGCCAGCAGCTTAGCCGGGGACACTGAAGCTTTCTTT. Translated, it gives CASSLAGDTEAFF.

This rearrangement joins TRBV7-6 to TRBJ2-7; 10 bases line up with TRBD2. Trimming removed 0 bases from V and 6 bases from J; junction bases left unmatched: 8. Germline loops: CDR1 SGHVS, CDR2 FNYEAQ. The CDR3 is 16 residues long. In DNA form, the CDR3 reads TGTGCCAGCAGCTTAGCGCCACTAGCGGGAATTCCCGAGCAGTACTTC. This translates into CASSLAPLAGIPEQYF.

The chain is built from TRBV6-1 and TRBJ1-2, with D possibly being TRBD1 (6 bases). The ends were cut back, 2 bases at V and 8 bases at J, with 18 bases in the middle. This CDR3 region has 15 residues. Germline CDR1 MNHNS, CDR2 SASEGT. The DNA for the CDR3 is TGTGCCAGCAGTGAAATTGAGACAGGCTCTGGGGGCTACACCTTC. Its translation: CASSEIETGSGGYTF.

Turning to this clone: Other DNA variants within this sample encode the same CDR3. The V gene is TRBV5-4, the J gene TRBJ2-6, with D possibly TRBD1 on 5 matching bases. The CDR3 extends over 15 amino acids. V was cut by 0 bases and J by 2 bases, with 6 bases left in between. Per the germline V gene, CDR1 is SGHNT and CDR2 is YYREEE (reference sequence). The CDR3 spells CASSLDRTGANVLTF. As DNA, the CDR3 is TGTGCCAGCAGCTTGGACAGGACTGGGGCCAACGTCCTGACTTTC.

The gene calls are TRBV14 and TRBJ2-2; the D is unclear. The germline V gene has CDR1 SGHDN and CDR2 FVKESK. V was cut by 1 base and J by 2 bases, with 2 bases left in between. The CDR3 is 13 residues long. As DNA, the CDR3 is TGTGCCAGCAGCCAAGTAAACACCGGGGAGCTGTTTTTT. This sequence encodes CASSQVNTGELFF.

The chain carries TRBV19 and TRBJ1-5; no firm D call. The length of the CDR3 is 14 residues. In germline, CDR1 is LNHDA, CDR2 SQIVND (reference sequence). Trimming took 6 bases from V and 1 from J, leaving 10 bases between them. CDR3 protein: CASREEGSNQPQHF. Here the CDR3 DNA reads TGTGCCAGTAGGGAGGAGGGAAGCAATCAGCCCCAGCATTTT. Complete variable domain (other parts from reference TRBV19 and TRBJ1-5): DGGITQSPKYLFRKEGQNVTLSCEQNLNHDAMYWYRQDPGQGLRLIYYSQIVNDFQKGDIAEGYSVSREKKESFPLTVTSAQKNPTAFYLCASREEGSNQPQHFGDGTRLSIL.

This rearrangement joins TRBV3-1 (or the pseudogene TRBV3-2) to TRBJ1-1; D remains ambiguous. V was cut by 4 bases and J by 2 bases, with 11 bases left in between. Per germline, CDR1 LGHDT and CDR2 YNNKEL (reference sequence). This CDR3 contains 14 residues. CDR3 in amino acids: CASSPRLLNTEAFF. The CDR3 bases are TGTGCCAGCAGCCCCCGCCTATTAAACACTGAAGCTTTCTTT.

The chain uses TRBV3-1 (or the pseudogene TRBV3-2) and TRBJ1-2, with D hard to call. CDR3 length: 15 amino acids. Germline V CDR1 and CDR2: LGHDT, YNNKEL (reference sequence). The V end lost 0 bases, the J end lost 3 bases, and 11 bases lay between the germline ends. The CDR3 sequence is CASSQERTADYGYTF. In DNA form, the CDR3 reads TGTGCCAGCAGCCAAGAGAGAACAGCCGACTATGGCTACACCTTC.

Concerning this clone: This same CDR3 is encoded by further DNA sequences in the sample. The gene calls are TRBV28 and TRBJ1-4, with unresolved D. V was shortened by 6 bases and J by 3 bases, with 2 bases between the two germline ends. Looked up from germline, CDR1 is MDHEN and CDR2 is SYDVKM. This CDR3 has 11 amino acids. CDR3 region: CASSANEKLFF. The CDR3 nucleotides read TGTGCCAGCAGCGCTAATGAAAAACTGTTTTTT. Using reference TRBV28 and TRBJ1-4 for the parts outside the CDR3, the full variable domain is DVKVTQSSRYLVKRTGEKVFLECVQDMDHENMFWYRQDPGLGLRLIYFSYDVKMKEKGDIPEGYSVSREKKERFSLILESASTNQTSMYLCASSANEKLFFGSGTQLSVL.

The chain joins TRBV28 to TRBJ2-2; 7 positions match TRBD2. CDR1 MDHEN and CDR2 SYDVKM come from the germline V gene. With 2 bases clipped from V and 1 base from J, the junction kept 4 bases outside the gene matches. The CDR3 contains 16 residues. The CDR3 sequence is CASSLKASGNTGELFF. The CDR3 DNA is TGTGCCAGCAGTTTAAAGGCTAGCGGGAACACCGGGGAGCTGTTTTTT. Supplemented by reference TRBV28 and TRBJ2-2, the full variable domain reads DVKVTQSSRYLVKRTGEKVFLECVQDMDHENMFWYRQDPGLGLRLIYFSYDVKMKEKGDIPEGYSVSREKKERFSLILESASTNQTSMYLCASSLKASGNTGELFFGEGSRLTVL.

The gene calls are TRBV6-2 or TRBV6-3 and TRBJ1-6; no firm D call. The V end lost 5 bases, the J end lost 10 bases, and 9 bases lay between the germline ends. The CDR3 has 12 residues. CDR1 is MNHEY, CDR2 SVGEGT, per germline. In DNA form, the CDR3 reads TGTGCCAGCAGTGTACAAAACTCACCCCTCCACTTT. Amino acid sequence: CASSVQNSPLHF.

The gene calls are TRBV20-1 and TRBJ1-1; D not resolved. Trimming pared 6 bases from V and 11 bases from J, leaving 13 bases between. The CDR3 is made up of 10 amino acids. The V gene's germline CDR1 is DFQATT and CDR2 SNEGSKA (reference sequence). CDR3 sequence: CSAPNDRAFF. The CDR3 nucleotides are TGCAGTGCCCCGAACGATCGGGCTTTCTTT.